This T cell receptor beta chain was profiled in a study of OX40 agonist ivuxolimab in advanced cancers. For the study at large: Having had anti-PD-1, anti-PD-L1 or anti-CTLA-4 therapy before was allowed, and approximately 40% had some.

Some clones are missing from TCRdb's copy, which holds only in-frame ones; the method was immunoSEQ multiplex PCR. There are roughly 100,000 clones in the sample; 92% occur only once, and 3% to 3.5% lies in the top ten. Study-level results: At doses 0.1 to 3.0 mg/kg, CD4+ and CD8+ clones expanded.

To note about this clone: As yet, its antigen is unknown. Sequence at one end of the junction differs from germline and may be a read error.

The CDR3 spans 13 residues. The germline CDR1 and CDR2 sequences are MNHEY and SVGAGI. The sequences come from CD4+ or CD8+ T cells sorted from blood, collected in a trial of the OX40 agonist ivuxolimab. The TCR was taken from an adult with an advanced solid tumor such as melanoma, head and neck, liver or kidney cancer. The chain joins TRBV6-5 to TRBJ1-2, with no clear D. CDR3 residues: CASSDSGNYGYTF. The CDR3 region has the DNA TGTGCCAGCAGTGACTCGGGGAACTATGGCTACACCTTC.